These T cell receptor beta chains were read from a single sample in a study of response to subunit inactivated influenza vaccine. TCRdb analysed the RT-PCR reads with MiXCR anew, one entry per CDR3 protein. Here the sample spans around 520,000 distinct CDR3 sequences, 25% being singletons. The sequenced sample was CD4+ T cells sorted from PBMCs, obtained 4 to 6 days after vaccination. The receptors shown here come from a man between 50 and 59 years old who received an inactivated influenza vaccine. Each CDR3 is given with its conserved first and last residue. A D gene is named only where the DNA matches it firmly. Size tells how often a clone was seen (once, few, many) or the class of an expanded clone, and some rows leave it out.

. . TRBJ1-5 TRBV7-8 TGTGCCAGCAGCTTAGGACAGCAGGGTCAGCCCCAGCATTTT CASSLGQQGQPQHF
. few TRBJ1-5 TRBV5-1 TGCGCCAGCAGCTTGGGGTCCCCCTCAGGGCACAATCAGCCCCAGCATTTT CASSLGSPSGHNQPQHF
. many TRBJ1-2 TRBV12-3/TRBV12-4 TGTGCCAGCAGCCAGACAGGCACTAATGGCTACACCTTC CASSQTGTNGYTF
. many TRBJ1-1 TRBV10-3 TGTGCCATCAGTGAGGGGAGCAGAAGCCTGAACACTGAAGCTTTCTTT CAISEGSRSLNTEAFF
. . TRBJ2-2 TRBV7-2 TGTGCCAGCAGCTTTAGCAGCACCGGGGAGCTGTTTTTT CASSFSSTGELFF
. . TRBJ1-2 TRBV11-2 TGTGCCAGCAGCTCCGGGGGGTGGGGCTACACCTTC CASSSGGWGYTF
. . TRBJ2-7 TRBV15 TGTGCCACCAGCAGAGATGTCCGCTACGAGCAGTACTTC CATSRDVRYEQYF
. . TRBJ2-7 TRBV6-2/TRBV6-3 TGTGCCAGCAGTTACCGGTCAGGAGCCTACGAGCAGTACTTC CASSYRSGAYEQYF
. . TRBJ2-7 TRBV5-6 TGTGCCAGCAGCTTGGGTCTGGGGAAATACGAGCAGTACTTC CASSLGLGKYEQYF
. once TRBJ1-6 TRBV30 TGTGCCTGCGCTAGAACAGGGAATTCACCCCTCCACTTT CACARTGNSPLHF
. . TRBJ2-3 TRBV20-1 TGCAGTGCTAGATGGGGAATAGCAGATACGCAGTATTTT CSARWGIADTQYF
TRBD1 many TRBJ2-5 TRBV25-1 TGTGCCAGCAGTGAATGGCCGGGACAGCAGACTTCCCAAGAGACCCAGTACTTC CASSEWPGQQTSQETQYF
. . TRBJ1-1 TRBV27 TGTGCCAGCAGTCCCACAGGGAGAGGCACTGAAGCTTTCTTT CASSPTGRGTEAFF
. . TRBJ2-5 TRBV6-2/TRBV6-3 TGTGCCAGCAGTCAACCAGACAGAAAGAAAGAGACCCAGTACTTC CASSQPDRKKETQYF
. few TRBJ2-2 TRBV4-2 TGTGCCAGCAGCCAAGTGCGTGATTCATGGAGTCGGGCCGGGGAGCTGTTTTTT CASSQVRDSWSRAGELFF
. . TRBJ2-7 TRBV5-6 TGTGCCAGCAGCCAACGACTTCTGGGGGGGCCCTACGAGCAGTACTTC CASSQRLLGGPYEQYF
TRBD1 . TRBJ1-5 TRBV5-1 TGCGCCAGCAGCACGGGACAGTTAAATCAGCCCCAGCATTTT CASSTGQLNQPQHF
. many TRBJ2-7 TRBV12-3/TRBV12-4 TGTGCCAGCAGTTTTCGGGTGGGGATCTCCGAGCAGTACTTC CASSFRVGISEQYF
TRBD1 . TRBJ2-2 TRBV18 TGTGCCAGCTCACCACTAAACAGGGGGAACACCGGGGAGCTGTTTTTT CASSPLNRGNTGELFF
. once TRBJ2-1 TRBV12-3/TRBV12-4 TGTGCCAGCAGTTCCTTGTTGGGGAGCAATGAGCAGTTCTTC CASSSLLGSNEQFF
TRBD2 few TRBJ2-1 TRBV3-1 TGTGCCAGCAGCCAGACTAGCGGGAGTACCAATGAGCAGTTCTTC CASSQTSGSTNEQFF
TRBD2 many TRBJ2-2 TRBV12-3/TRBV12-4 TGTGCCAGCCCAGGGTCTAGCGGGATTGGTATCGGGGAGCTGTTTTTT CASPGSSGIGIGELFF
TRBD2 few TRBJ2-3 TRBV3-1 TGTGCCAGCAGTCAAACGGGGGGGGCTAGCACAGATACGCAGTATTTT CASSQTGGASTDTQYF
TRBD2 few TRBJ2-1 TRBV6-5 TGTGCCAGCAGTTACCAACTAGCGGGAGCTAGCAATGAGCAGTTCTTC CASSYQLAGASNEQFF
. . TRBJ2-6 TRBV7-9 TGTGCCAGCATCTTACAGGGCGCCGGGGCCAACGTCCTGACTTTC CASILQGAGANVLTF
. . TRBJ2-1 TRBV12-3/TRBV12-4 TGTGCCAGCAGATACAGCGCGGGTGAGCAGTTCTTC CASRYSAGEQFF
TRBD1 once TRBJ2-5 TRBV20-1 TGCAGTGCTAGAGGCGCAAAAAGGGGGCCGGGGGAGACCCAGTACTTC CSARGAKRGPGETQYF
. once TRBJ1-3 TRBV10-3 TGTGCCATCAGTGAGTCCACAGCTGGAAACACCATATATTTT CAISESTAGNTIYF
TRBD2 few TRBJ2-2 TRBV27 TGTGCCAGCAGCCTTACTAGCGGGAGGGTTATCAGATGGCGTCACGGGGAGCTGTTTTTT CASSLTSGRVIRWRHGELFF
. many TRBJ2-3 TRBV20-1 TGCAGTGCTAGCACAGATACGCAGTATTTT CSASTDTQYF
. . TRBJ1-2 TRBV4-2 TGTGCCAGCAGCCAAGTAAGGGTCGAAGCAGGGCCGGACTATGGCTACACCTTC CASSQVRVEAGPDYGYTF
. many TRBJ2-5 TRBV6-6 TGTGCCAGCAGTTCGGCTGGATTCGGGACCCAGTACTTC CASSSAGFGTQYF
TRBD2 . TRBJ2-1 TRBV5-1 TGCGCCAGCAGCATGGGGACTAGCTGGTACAATGAGCAGTTCTTC CASSMGTSWYNEQFF
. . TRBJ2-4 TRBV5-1 TGCGCCAGCCGGGCCGGGCAGGGTTTAGCCAAAAACATTCAGTACTTC CASRAGQGLAKNIQYF
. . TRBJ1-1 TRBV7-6 TGTGCCATCAGCTTAGAACAGAACACTGAAGCTTTCTTT CAISLEQNTEAFF
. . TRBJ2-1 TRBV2 TGTGCCGGGAGGCAATACAATGAGCAGTTCTTC CAGRQYNEQFF
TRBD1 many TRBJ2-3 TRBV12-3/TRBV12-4 TGTGCCAGCGCCCGCGGCCGGGACAGGGGCACAGATACGCAGTATTTT CASARGRDRGTDTQYF
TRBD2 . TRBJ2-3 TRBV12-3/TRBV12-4 TGTGCCAGCAGTTCACTAGCGGAGTTCACAGATACGCAGTATTTT CASSSLAEFTDTQYF
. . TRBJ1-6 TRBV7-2 TGTGCCAGCAGCTTTAGACCATCTCAATCACCCCTCCACTTT CASSFRPSQSPLHF
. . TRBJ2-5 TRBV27 TGTGCCAGCAGTTTATCGCCCCCCCCGGTTTCAGTGACCCAGTACTTC CASSLSPPPVSVTQYF
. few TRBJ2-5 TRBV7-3 TGTGCCAGCAGCTTAATTAGGGCGGAGACCCAGTACTTC CASSLIRAETQYF
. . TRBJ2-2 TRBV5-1 TGCGCCAGCAGGCGGCTAGGCGGAACCGGGGAGCTGTTTTTT CASRRLGGTGELFF
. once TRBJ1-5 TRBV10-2 TGCGCCAGCAGTGGCCAGGGGAGCAATCAGCCCCAGCATTTT CASSGQGSNQPQHF
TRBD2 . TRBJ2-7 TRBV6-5 TGTGCCAGCAGTTACTCTGGCGGGAGATACTCCTACGAGCAGTACTTC CASSYSGGRYSYEQYF
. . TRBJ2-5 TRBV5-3 TGTGCCAGCAGATCCGATCGAGCCAGAGGGGATTTAGAGACCCAGTACTTC CASRSDRARGDLETQYF
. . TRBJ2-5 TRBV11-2 TGTGCCAGCAGCTTACCTCCAGAGCAAGAGACCCAGTACTTC CASSLPPEQETQYF
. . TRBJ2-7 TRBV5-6 TGTGCCAGCAGCTTTTGGGGCCGCTACGAGCAGTACTTC CASSFWGRYEQYF
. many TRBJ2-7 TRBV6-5 TGTGCCAGCAGTTACTCGGCCCTAGGGTCCTACGAGCAGTACTTC CASSYSALGSYEQYF
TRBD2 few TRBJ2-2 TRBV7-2 TGTGCCAGCAGATTAGCGGGAGGGATTCGTGGCACCGGGGAGCTGTTTTTT CASRLAGGIRGTGELFF
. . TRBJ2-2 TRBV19 TGTGCCAGTAGTCCAAGGACAGACCCGAACACCGGGGAGCTGTTTTTT CASSPRTDPNTGELFF
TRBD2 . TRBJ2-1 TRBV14 TGTGCCAGCAGCCGACGTTTGGGGGGGGATAGGTTCTTC CASSRRLGGDRFF
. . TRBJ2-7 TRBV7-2 TGTGCCAGCAGCGACGGGACTCCTGCCTACGAGCAGTACTTC CASSDGTPAYEQYF
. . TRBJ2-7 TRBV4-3 TGCGCCAGCAGCCAAGACTTGGACTACCCCTACGAGCAGTACTTC CASSQDLDYPYEQYF
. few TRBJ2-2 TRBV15 TGTGCCACCAGCAGTCAACAGGTGGCTCAGGAGCTGTTTTTT CATSSQQVAQELFF
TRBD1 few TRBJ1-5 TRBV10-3 TGTGCCACCGGACAGGATAGCAATCAGCCCCAGCATTTT CATGQDSNQPQHF